This T cell receptor beta chain is drawn from a study of CD8+CD57+ T cells in acquired aplastic anemia. General study results and limits: Simpson's diversity of CD8+ cells was not significantly different in patients compared with controls. Patients and controls shared 25 to 35 CD8+ CDR3 sequences, highly expressed in patients.

By flow cytometry, patients selected for sequencing had shown an expansion of CD8+CD57+ cells. Patients were untreated when blood was sampled. Details on this clonotype: Its antigen is still unknown.

Genomic DNA constituted the template upon which TCR beta VDJ and CDR3 profiling was performed. From the reads, TCRdb called clonotypes with MiXCR, one entry per CDR3 protein. The data show fewer than 200,000 distinct CDR3 sequences, roughly 50% seen once. The CDR3 contains 14 residues. CDR1 is LNHDA, CDR2 SQIVND, per germline (reference sequence). J was trimmed by 1 base and V by 7 bases; bases with no gene match: 5. The clonotype originates from a human donor with aplastic anemia. The sequenced sample was sorted CD4+, CD8+, or CD8+CD57+ T cells (not recorded which) from PBMCs. This chain connects TRBV19 to TRBJ1-1, with 8 nucleotides matching TRBD1. As DNA, the CDR3 is TGTGCCAGTATGGGGGACAGGCAGAACACTGAAGCTTTCTTT. Protein product: CASMGDRQNTEAFF.